Presented here are 29 T cell receptor beta chains from one specimen sequenced in a study of blood T cell repertoires in COVID-19. Assay used: immunoSEQ multiplex PCR; TCRdb lists only in-frame clones, some missing. The table lists 200,000 to 250,000 clones, about 90% of them singletons. Sequenced: PBMCs or T cells enriched from blood (not recorded which). The receptors were gathered from a man aged 25-45 years who had recovered from COVID-19.

The V gene is TRBV30, the J gene TRBJ2-7, with 8 bases identical to TRBD1. Looked up from germline, CDR1 is GTSNPN and CDR2 is SVGIG (reference sequence). The V and J ends lost 0 bases and 7 bases, in that order; junction bases with no gene match: 11. The CDR3 contains 15 residues. CDR3 sequence (DNA): TGTGCCTGGAGTGTGGGGAGGATACAGGGGGGTGAGCAGTACTTC. Amino acids: CAWSVGRIQGGEQYF. The full variable domain, completed using reference TRBV30 and TRBJ2-7, is SQTIHQWPATLVQPVGSPLSLECTVEGTSNPNLYWYRQAAGRGLQLLFYSVGIGQISSEVPQNLSASRPQDRQFILSSKKLLLSDSGFYLCAWSVGRIQGGEQYFGPGTRLTVT.

The rearrangement joins TRBV11-2 to TRBJ2-2; D may be TRBD2 (6 bases). Trimming stripped 1 base from V and 3 bases from J, with 9 bases between. The germline gives CDR1 SGHAT, CDR2 FQNNGV. The length of the CDR3 is 15 residues. CDR3 bases: TGTGCCAGCAGCTTAGCGAGCGGGTACACCGGGGAGCTGTTTTTT. Protein sequence: CASSLASGYTGELFF.

This clone occurred once. The J gene is TRBJ2-2, the V gene TRBV11-1; 9 bases are a match to TRBD1. J gave up 8 bases and V 1 base, and 5 bases lay outside the gene matches. Germline V gene sequence: CDR1 SGHAT, CDR2 FQDESV (reference sequence). CDR3 size: 15 residues. The CDR3, as DNA: TGTGCCAGCAGCTTAGTACAGGGGGCTGTAGGGGAGCTGTTTTTT. Residues: CASSLVQGAVGELFF.

This chain uses TRBV30 with TRBJ2-7; 7 bases are a match to TRBD2. V dropped 3 bases and J dropped 4; count of bases not matched to a gene: 12. Germline-derived CDR1 and CDR2 are GTSNPN and SVGIG (reference sequence). The CDR3 spans 15 residues. In DNA, the CDR3 is TGTGCCTGGAGGGGAGCGGGACTCCGAGGTTACGAGCAGTACTTC. Translated, it gives CAWRGAGLRGYEQYF. Supplemented by reference TRBV30 and TRBJ2-7, the full variable domain reads SQTIHQWPATLVQPVGSPLSLECTVEGTSNPNLYWYRQAAGRGLQLLFYSVGIGQISSEVPQNLSASRPQDRQFILSSKKLLLSDSGFYLCAWRGAGLRGYEQYFGPGTRLTVT.

This clone has a single count. The V gene is TRBV2, the J gene TRBJ1-2; 9 bases map to TRBD1. The CDR3 has 14 amino acids. J lost 2 bases, V lost 9 bases, and 7 bases had no gene match. Germline V gene lookup returns CDR1 SNHLY and CDR2 FYNNEI. Written as DNA, the CDR3 is TGTGCCAGTCACACCGGACAGGGGAACTATGGCTACACCTTC. It yields the protein CASHTGQGNYGYTF.

The J gene is TRBJ1-5, the V gene TRBV10-3; 7 positions agree with TRBD1. The germline V gene encodes CDR1 ENHRY and CDR2 SYGVKD. CDR3 size: 13 residues. J was trimmed by 7 bases and V by 11 bases; bases with no gene match: 11. The CDR3 DNA reads as TGTGCCGTTCGACAGGGTACGGGACAGCCCCAGCATTTT. Residues: CAVRQGTGQPQHF.

The chain is built from TRBV9 and TRBJ2-7; D remains unclear. V was pared by 0 bases and J by 2 bases, with 12 bases between. The CDR3 consists of 15 residues. CDR1 and CDR2 from the germline V gene are SGDLS and YYNGEE. The DNA of the CDR3 is TGTGCCAGCAGCGTAGGCTCAGCGTGGGCCTACGAGCAGTACTTC. Translated, it gives CASSVGSAWAYEQYF.

This chain links TRBV6-2 or TRBV6-3 with TRBJ2-7; D is perhaps TRBD1 (6 bases). V shed 5 bases and J shed 2 bases, with 16 bases lying between them. This CDR3 comprises 15 residues. Per germline, CDR1 MNHEY and CDR2 SVGEGT. The CDR3 protein is CASSRVGQPPYEQYF. CDR3 nucleotide sequence: TGTGCCAGCAGTCGAGTCGGACAGCCACCCTACGAGCAGTACTTC.

This clone was detected a few times. The chain is built from TRBV5-8 and TRBJ1-3, with 7 positions matching TRBD1. Per germline, CDR1 SGHTS and CDR2 YDEGEE. Losses at the gene ends were 2 bases for V and 0 bases for J; bases not matched to a gene: 2. The CDR3 length is 15 residues. Here the CDR3 reads CASSFDRVSGNTIYF. In DNA, the CDR3 is TGTGCCAGCAGCTTCGACAGGGTCTCTGGAAACACCATATATTTT.

This rearrangement joins TRBV2 to TRBJ2-3; D gene unclear. This CDR3 region has 13 residues. The ends were cut back, 6 bases at V and 3 bases at J, with 10 bases in the middle. From germline, CDR1 is SNHLY and CDR2 FYNNEI. The CDR3 sequence: CASSPEVTDTQYF. In nucleotides, the CDR3 is TGTGCCAGCAGCCCTGAGGTTACAGATACGCAGTATTTT.

The chain joins TRBV2 to TRBJ1-2; TRBD1 aligns across 9 bases. With V trimmed by 6 bases and J by 8 bases, 10 bases remained unmatched. Looked up from germline, CDR1 is SNHLY and CDR2 is FYNNEI. This CDR3 is built from 14 residues. CDR3 in DNA: TGTGCCAGCAGGGGATATACAGGGGGCGCAGGCTACACCTTC. Its protein product is CASRGYTGGAGYTF.

The chain couples TRBV19 to TRBJ1-2; D is uncertain. Germline V gene sequence: CDR1 LNHDA, CDR2 SQIVND (reference sequence). This CDR3 spans 12 amino acids. V gave up 7 bases and J gave up 5 bases, with 11 bases separating them. Written as DNA, the CDR3 is TGTGCCAGTAACGGGGAAGCTTATGGCTACACCTTC. Translated: CASNGEAYGYTF.

The chain recombines TRBV5-4 with TRBJ1-1; D not certain. The germline gives CDR1 SGHNT, CDR2 YYREEE (reference sequence). V was clipped by 4 bases and J by 3 bases, with 13 bases between them. The CDR3 contains 14 residues. CDR3 coding DNA: TGTGCCAGCAGCCAGCGCCTTCGGGACACTGAAGCTTTCTTT. Protein product: CASSQRLRDTEAFF. Complete variable domain (other parts from reference TRBV5-4 and TRBJ1-1): ETGVTQSPTHLIKTRGQQVTLRCSSQSGHNTVSWYQQALGQGPQFIFQYYREEENGRGNFPPRFSGLQFPNYSSELNVNALELDDSALYLCASSQRLRDTEAFFGQGTRLTVV.

This sequence joins TRBV30 and TRBJ1-5; perhaps TRBD1 as D (6 bases). There are 14 residues in the CDR3. The V gene's germline CDR1 is GTSNPN and CDR2 SVGIG (reference sequence). The germline V and J ends were trimmed by 1 base and 3 bases, with 10 bases remaining between them. The CDR3 DNA reads TGTGCCTGGAGTGGACAGGCCTTCAATCAGCCCCAGCATTTT. It specifies CAWSGQAFNQPQHF. The variable domain in full, with the rest retrieved from reference TRBV30 and TRBJ1-5, is SQTIHQWPATLVQPVGSPLSLECTVEGTSNPNLYWYRQAAGRGLQLLFYSVGIGQISSEVPQNLSASRPQDRQFILSSKKLLLSDSGFYLCAWSGQAFNQPQHFGDGTRLSIL.

J is TRBJ2-5 and V is TRBV19; TRBD2 is a possible D gene (6 bases). The CDR3 has 13 amino acids. Germline CDR1 and CDR2: LNHDA and SQIVND (reference sequence). Deletions cut 4 bases from V and 5 bases from J, with 11 bases between. CDR3 in DNA: TGTGCCAGTAGTAGGAGGGCTAGCGAGACCCAGTACTTC. Encoded protein: CASSRRASETQYF.

This CDR3 reads CASRALGSSSYNEQFF. DNA of the CDR3: TGTGCCAGTAGGGCTCTAGGATCGAGCTCCTACAATGAGCAGTTCTTC. The V and J genes are TRBV19 and TRBJ2-1; D remains unclear. Germline CDR1 reads LNHDA; CDR2 reads SQIVND (reference sequence). The CDR3 is 16 residues long. The V and J ends lost 6 bases and 0 bases respectively, with 15 bases between them.

There are a few counts of this clone. CDR3 sequence reads: CATSDGGAGSYGYTF. CDR3 DNA: TGTGCCACCAGTGATGGGGGGGCCGGCTCCTATGGCTACACCTTC. The rearrangement joins TRBV24-1 to TRBJ1-2, with a weak D call TRBD1 (6 bases). Per germline, CDR1 KGHDR and CDR2 SFDVKD. This CDR3 is 15 amino acids long. The V end was cut by 3 bases, the J end by 4 bases, with 14 bases between.

The chain recombines TRBV3-1 (or the pseudogene TRBV3-2) with TRBJ2-3; 9 bases line up with TRBD2. V was clipped by 4 bases and J by 3 bases; unmatched bases: 8. The CDR3 is 16 amino acids. Germline CDR1 is LGHDT and CDR2 is YNNKEL (reference sequence). The CDR3, as DNA: TGTGCCAGCAGCCCTTATAGCGGGAGTACGACAGATACGCAGTATTTT. Its translation: CASSPYSGSTTDTQYF.

This chain joins TRBV5-1 and TRBJ2-3; 8 bases are shared with TRBD1. Germline loops: CDR1 SGHRS, CDR2 YFSETQ. The V gene end was trimmed by 4 bases and the J gene end by 2 bases; junction bases not matched to a gene: 6. The CDR3 covers 15 residues. The CDR3 DNA is TGCGCCAGCAGCCCCCCGACAGGGGTCACAGATACGCAGTATTTT. Translated: CASSPPTGVTDTQYF.

CDR3 coding DNA: TGTGCCAGTAGTATTTCGGGAGGTCAGCCCCAGCATTTT. Its translation is CASSISGGQPQHF. The chain recombines TRBV19 with TRBJ1-5; no reliable D call. Germline CDR1 reads LNHDA; CDR2 reads SQIVND (reference sequence). This CDR3 is 13 amino acids long. Trimming took 3 bases from V and 6 from J, leaving 9 bases between them.

V usage is TRBV29-1 and J usage is TRBJ1-5; D remains unclear. The ends were cut back, 4 bases at V and 0 bases at J, with 7 bases in the middle. The length of the CDR3 is 13 residues. The germline CDR1 and CDR2 sequences are SQVTM and ANQGSEA. The CDR3 DNA follows: TGCAGCGTTGGCAGCGATAGCAATCAGCCCCAGCATTTT. Its translation: CSVGSDSNQPQHF.

The chain recombines TRBV25-1 with TRBJ1-6; D may be TRBD1 (5 bases). Trimming took off 1 base at V and 6 bases at J, with 13 bases between the two ends. From germline, CDR1 is MGHDK and CDR2 SYGVNS. CDR3 length equals 16 residues. CDR3 sequence: CASSESGLPFNSPLHF. The CDR3 DNA is TGTGCCAGCAGTGAATCAGGGTTACCCTTTAATTCACCCCTCCACTTT.

This sequence joins TRBV7-2 and TRBJ1-5, with D perhaps TRBD1 (5 bases). This CDR3 is 13 amino acids long. V shed 5 bases and J shed 5 bases, with 10 bases lying between them. CDR1 is SGHTA, CDR2 FQGNSA, per germline. The CDR3 DNA follows: TGTGCCAGCAGCACCAGGGAGGATCAGCCCCAGCATTTT. Amino acid sequence: CASSTREDQPQHF.

The chain uses TRBV10-3 and TRBJ1-5, with D perhaps TRBD1 (5 bases). With 5 bases removed from V and 4 bases from J, the gap between germline ends came to 12 bases. Germline V gene sequence: CDR1 ENHRY, CDR2 SYGVKD. This CDR3 is 14 amino acids long. The CDR3 nucleotides are TGTGCCATCAGTCCGTTGGAGGGGAATCAGCCCCAGCATTTT. This codes for CAISPLEGNQPQHF.

This clone was detected a few times. This chain connects TRBV25-1 to TRBJ2-1; the D gene is possibly TRBD2 (5 bases). V lost 4 bases, J lost 13 bases, and 23 bases lay in between. CDR3 length: 15 residues. CDR1 is MGHDK and CDR2 is SYGVNS in the germline V gene. The CDR3 region has the DNA TGTGCCAGCAGTGCACCGGGATCCATGGGAAACCGTCAGTTCTTC. This sequence encodes CASSAPGSMGNRQFF.

This chain joins TRBV7-3 and TRBJ2-2; 12 bases fit TRBD2. V was pared by 5 bases and J by 6 bases, with 7 bases of the junction left unmatched. The CDR3 consists of 16 residues. Germline V gene data show CDR1 as SGHTA and CDR2 as FQGTGA. Written as DNA, the CDR3 is TGTGCCAGCAGCCCCCTAGCGGGGGGGCCGGCCGGGGAGCTGTTTTTT. Translation gives CASSPLAGGPAGELFF. Full variable domain (rest looked up from reference TRBV7-3 and TRBJ2-2): GAGVSQTPSNKVTEKGKYVELRCDPISGHTALYWYRQSLGQGPEFLIYFQGTGAADDSGLPNDRFFAVRPEGSVSTLKIQRTERGDSAVYLCASSPLAGGPAGELFFGEGSRLTVL.

The rearrangement uses TRBV24-1 and TRBJ2-5; TRBD2 agrees at 7 bases. After removal of 2 bases from V and 2 bases from J, the junction contained 7 bases not matched to a gene. Germline values: CDR1 KGHDR, CDR2 SFDVKD. The CDR3 is 16 residues long. CDR3 sequence reads: CATSDSTTSVQETQYF. As DNA, the CDR3 is TGTGCCACCAGTGATTCGACAACTAGCGTACAAGAGACCCAGTACTTC.

The rearrangement joins TRBV13 to TRBJ2-7; TRBD2 might be the D (5 bases). V shed 0 bases and J shed 0 bases, with 9 bases lying between them. Germline V gene lookup returns CDR1 PRHDT and CDR2 FYEKMQ (reference sequence). This CDR3 has 15 amino acids. The CDR3, as DNA: TGTGCCAGCAGCTTAGGGGTCGGGGACTCCTACGAGCAGTACTTC. Translated: CASSLGVGDSYEQYF.

This chain joins TRBV5-4 and TRBJ1-6; the D gene is possibly TRBD1 (5 bases). V was shortened by 0 bases and J by 6 bases, with 7 bases between the two germline ends. The CDR3 consists of 14 residues. CDR1 and CDR2 (germline): SGHNT, YYREEE (reference sequence). DNA of the CDR3: TGTGCCAGCAGCTTGGGACAGCTTAATTCACCCCTCCACTTT. This codes for CASSLGQLNSPLHF.